This paragraph reports one T cell receptor beta chain. The length of the CDR3 is 15 residues. Germline V gene sequence: CDR1 LNHDA, CDR2 SQIVND (reference sequence). Trimming removed 3 bases from V and 2 bases from J, with 11 bases in between. The sample originates from a study of human T cells and chemical hapten exposure. Whole-study context: The use of 2% DPC on approximately 2 cm by approximately 2 cm of upper inner arm skin constituted sensitization.

Individual cDNA molecules received unique molecular identifiers in the library. Authors' analysis steps: Sample TCR totals centred on a median of around 96,000, ranging about 23,224 to 700,000. TCRdb ran MiXCR on the RACE reads and lists one entry per CDR3 protein. TCRdb's processing, not the authors' own work, is the source of the V and J calls. The sample includes tens of thousands of distinct CDR3 sequences, around 7% of them seen just once. Indicated time point: pre-sensitization, week 0. Sample treatment: therapeutic diphenylcyclopropenone sensitization with weekly scalp DPC. Blood sampling occurred before each patch-test application.

The material sequenced was whole blood, taken in connection with sensitization to the hapten diphenylcyclopropenone (DPC). The rearrangement joins TRBV19 to TRBJ1-3; D gene unclear. The receptor comes from a woman in her 30s with alopecia areata. Some clones in this sample may be carry-over from other donors' samples. The CDR3 DNA reads as TGTGCCAGTAGTATGAGGTCGGATACTGGAAACACCATATATTTT. Translation: CASSMRSDTGNTIYF. Complete variable domain (other parts from reference TRBV19 and TRBJ1-3): DGGITQSPKYLFRKEGQNVTLSCEQNLNHDAMYWYRQDPGQGLRLIYYSQIVNDFQKGDIAEGYSVSREKKESFPLTVTSAQKNPTAFYLCASSMRSDTGNTIYFGEGSWLTVV.